Listed below are T cell receptor beta chains from one sample, sequenced in a study of cytotoxic CD8 clonotypes in ibrutinib-treated CLL. The method was immunoSEQ multiplex PCR; TCRdb's version includes in-frame clones alone and lacks a portion of them. Of 150,000 or so clones in the sample, 75% to 85% are singletons; the top ten hold about 7.4%. This material consisted of PBMCs, taken after 36 months of ibrutinib treatment. The receptors derive from a human donor with chronic lymphocytic leukemia. Both conserved end residues are part of each CDR3. A D gene is named only where the DNA matches it firmly. A clone size is listed for some rows: how often the clone was seen (once, few, many), or a class if it is expanded.

size	D	V	J	CDR3	DNA
few	TRBD1	TRBV4-1	TRBJ1-5	CASSQGTGDHRPQHF	TGCGCCAGCAGCCAAGGGACAGGGGACCATCGGCCCCAGCATTTT
NA	TRBD1	TRBV9	TRBJ1-3	CASSIRQGAGNTIYF	TGTGCCAGCAGCATCCGACAGGGCGCTGGAAACACCATATATTTT
NA	NA	TRBV7-9	TRBJ2-3	CASSPQKDSPMYF	TGTGCCAGCAGCCCCCAAAAGGACTCCCCGATGTATTTT
NA	NA	TRBV30	TRBJ1-2	CAWSVYGLRGDGYTF	TGTGCCTGGAGTGTATACGGGCTAAGGGGGGATGGCTACACCTTC
NA	TRBD1	TRBV7-8	TRBJ1-6	CASSLANRGFNSPLHF	TGTGCCAGCAGCTTAGCGAACAGGGGGTTTAATTCACCCCTCCACTTT
once	TRBD1	TRBV28	TRBJ2-2	CASIPGQAPTGELFF	TGTGCCAGCATTCCGGGACAGGCCCCCACCGGGGAGCTGTTTTTT
NA	NA	TRBV6-5	TRBJ1-4	CASRGEKLFF	TGTGCCAGCAGGGGCGAAAAACTGTTTTTT
NA	NA	TRBV11-3	TRBJ2-3	CASSSSTDGTQYF	TGTGCCAGCAGCTCTTCCACCGACGGTACGCAGTATTTT
many	NA	TRBV5-8	TRBJ1-2	CASSLVSGYGYTF	TGTGCCAGCAGCTTGGTCTCGGGCTATGGCTACACCTTC
NA	NA	TRBV20-1	TRBJ1-3	CSANSGNTIYF	TGCAGTGCTAACTCTGGAAACACCATATATTTT
NA	NA	TRBV6-5	TRBJ1-5	CASSTGTSRNQPQHF	TGTGCCAGCAGTACCGGGACATCGAGAAATCAGCCCCAGCATTTT
NA	NA	TRBV7-8	TRBJ2-3	CASSQRRRTQYF	TGTGCCAGCAGCCAACGGAGGCGCACGCAGTATTTT
few	TRBD1	TRBV6-1	TRBJ1-6	CASITGGHNSPLHF	TGTGCCAGCATCACAGGGGGACATAATTCACCCCTCCACTTT
NA	TRBD2	TRBV6-1	TRBJ2-3	CASSVGTSGFLVGDTQYF	TGTGCCAGCAGTGTTGGGACTAGCGGGTTTTTAGTAGGAGATACGCAGTATTTT
NA	TRBD2	TRBV7-7	TRBJ2-5	CASSLLSGGAAGETQYF	TGTGCCAGCAGCCTTCTTAGCGGGGGCGCCGCAGGAGAGACCCAGTACTTC
few	TRBD2	TRBV5-1	TRBJ2-2	CASRETSDAGELFF	TGCGCCAGCAGGGAAACTAGCGACGCCGGGGAGCTGTTTTTT
NA	NA	TRBV5-6	TRBJ1-2	CASSNGNYGYTF	TGTGCCAGCAGCAACGGAAACTATGGCTACACCTTC
NA	NA	TRBV11-2	TRBJ2-1	CASSLGHKPNEQFF	TGTGCCAGCAGCCTTGGACACAAACCGAATGAGCAGTTCTTC
NA	NA	TRBV19	TRBJ2-3	CASSLNLARGPDTQYF	TGTGCCAGTAGTCTAAATCTAGCGAGAGGGCCAGATACGCAGTATTTT
NA	TRBD1	TRBV27	TRBJ1-2	CASSPRQGTNYGYTF	TGTGCCAGCAGTCCTCGACAGGGGACCAACTATGGCTACACCTTC
NA	NA	TRBV6-5	TRBJ2-4	CASSYSAGPKNIQYF	TGTGCCAGCAGTTACTCTGCAGGGCCCAAAAACATTCAGTACTTC
NA	NA	TRBV19	TRBJ2-7	CASSIRGDF	TGTGCCAGTAGTATAAGGGGGGACTTC
NA	TRBD1	TRBV28	TRBJ1-2	CASSRTGRLNYGYTF	TGTGCCAGCAGCAGGACAGGGCGCTTAAACTATGGCTACACCTTC
NA	NA	TRBV7-2	TRBJ2-7	CASSLLVSYEQYF	TGTGCCAGCAGCTTATTGGTGTCCTACGAGCAGTACTTC
NA	NA	TRBV7-7	TRBJ2-5	CASSLEGHMETQYF	TGTGCCAGCAGCTTAGAAGGGCATATGGAGACCCAGTACTTC
NA	NA	TRBV5-1	TRBJ1-1	CASSLGDLMNTEAFF	TGCGCCAGCAGCTTGGGAGATTTAATGAACACTGAAGCTTTCTTT
NA	NA	TRBV5-1	TRBJ1-2	CASSLGQFNYGYTF	TGCGCCAGCAGCTTGGGACAGTTTAACTATGGCTACACCTTC
few	NA	TRBV13	TRBJ1-1	CASSLGELEAFF	TGTGCCAGCAGCTTAGGGGAGTTGGAAGCTTTCTTT
NA	NA	TRBV7-8	TRBJ1-5	CASSLGYTSAMPQHF	TGTGCCAGCAGCTTAGGTTACACAAGTGCGATGCCCCAGCATTTT
NA	TRBD1	TRBV10-1	TRBJ2-7	CASSGTKRTGPYEQYF	TGCGCCAGCAGTGGAACGAAACGGACAGGGCCCTACGAGCAGTACTTC
NA	NA	TRBV5-1	TRBJ2-7	CASRLPGKPYEQYF	TGCGCCAGCAGACTTCCAGGAAAACCCTACGAGCAGTACTTC
once	TRBD2	TRBV11-3	TRBJ2-1	CASSLGSGSLNEQFF	TGTGCCAGCAGCTTAGGTAGCGGGAGTCTGAATGAGCAGTTCTTC
once	NA	TRBV7-8	TRBJ1-3	CASSLNRAPGNTIYF	TGTGCCAGCAGCTTGAACAGGGCCCCTGGAAACACCATATATTTT
NA	TRBD2	TRBV27	TRBJ2-7	CASSAGTSGIGEQYF	TGTGCCAGCAGTGCCGGGACTAGCGGGATTGGCGAGCAGTACTTC
NA	NA	TRBV6-5	TRBJ2-1	CASSYRGLVDEQFF	TGTGCCAGCAGTTACAGGGGGTTGGTTGATGAGCAGTTCTTC
NA	NA	TRBV6-5	TRBJ1-2	CASSSGLGYGYTF	TGTGCCAGCAGTTCAGGGTTGGGGTATGGCTACACCTTC
NA	TRBD2	TRBV27	TRBJ2-1	CASSFPRRLAGSEQFF	TGTGCCAGCAGTTTCCCCCGTAGACTAGCGGGGAGTGAGCAGTTCTTC
NA	NA	TRBV7-3	TRBJ1-1	CASSAQGRRNTEAFF	TGTGCCAGCAGCGCACAAGGACGGCGGAACACTGAAGCTTTCTTT
NA	TRBD1	TRBV9	TRBJ2-7	CASSVEPGQRTYEQYF	TGTGCCAGCAGCGTAGAACCGGGACAGCGTACCTACGAGCAGTACTTC
few	TRBD1	TRBV4-1	TRBJ1-2	CASSPDRAPWGYTF	TGCGCCAGCAGCCCCGACAGGGCTCCGTGGGGCTACACCTTC
NA	TRBD1	TRBV18	TRBJ2-3	CASSPRQGATDTQYF	TGTGCCAGCTCACCCAGACAGGGGGCAACAGATACGCAGTATTTT
once	NA	TRBV5-1	TRBJ2-2	CASSSGPSANTGELFF	TGCGCCAGCAGTTCCGGGCCGAGCGCGAACACCGGGGAGCTGTTTTTT
NA	NA	TRBV7-9	TRBJ2-1	CASSSGGLVSYNEQFF	TGTGCCAGCAGCTCAGGCGGGCTAGTGTCCTACAATGAGCAGTTCTTC
few	NA	TRBV20-1	TRBJ1-2	CSARVGGVNTF	TGCAGTGCTAGAGTTGGGGGGGTAAACACCTTC
NA	NA	TRBV6-5	TRBJ1-1	CASSLWVNTEAFF	TGTGCCAGCAGTTTATGGGTGAACACTGAAGCTTTCTTT
once	NA	TRBV7-8	TRBJ1-1	CASSFLGGREAFF	TGTGCCAGCAGCTTCCTCGGGGGGAGGGAAGCTTTCTTT
few	NA	TRBV6-1	TRBJ2-7	CASKLGNTYEQYF	TGTGCCAGCAAGTTAGGGAATACCTACGAGCAGTACTTC
NA	NA	TRBV11-2	TRBJ1-1	CASSLRSGGEAFF	TGTGCCAGCAGCTTGAGGTCGGGCGGAGAAGCTTTCTTT
NA	TRBD2	TRBV7-9	TRBJ2-7	CASSPPGLAGPWAYEQYF	TGTGCCAGCAGCCCACCCGGACTAGCGGGACCCTGGGCCTACGAGCAGTACTTC
NA	TRBD1	TRBV27	TRBJ2-7	CASSLWDRGGEQYF	TGTGCCAGCAGTTTGTGGGACAGGGGGGGAGAGCAGTACTTC
NA	NA	TRBV5-4	TRBJ1-2	CASSRTEGYGYTF	TGTGCCAGCAGCCGGACGGAGGGGTATGGCTACACCTTC
once	TRBD1	TRBV10-3	TRBJ2-3	CATDRGRTDTQYF	TGTGCCACCGACAGGGGTCGCACAGATACGCAGTATTTT
NA	NA	TRBV19	TRBJ1-4	CASSIAWDNEKLFF	TGTGCCAGTAGTATAGCTTGGGACAATGAAAAACTGTTTTTT